This paragraph covers one T cell receptor (beta chain) sequence. The antigen remains unidentified. Regarding time point: week 35, safety follow-up. One vaccine dose held 300 ug of mutant IDH1 20-mer peptide and came with topical imiquimod. These data belong to a study of a mutant IDH1 vaccine in newly diagnosed glioma. Background on the study: Patients previously underwent radiotherapy, temozolomide, or both, and most underwent both.

This CDR3 is built from 14 residues. Germline V gene lookup returns CDR1 SGHTA and CDR2 FQGNSA. V was pared by 5 bases and J by 5 bases, with 3 bases of the junction left unmatched. Broader study findings: Across multiple MHC alleles, 93.3% of patients had vaccine-induced responses.

TCRdb's table, derived via immunoSEQ multiplex PCR, lists solely in-frame clones and lacks some. The sample yields tens of thousands of clones, under 85% seen once. The input for sequencing was PBMCs, taken from a glioma patient whose treatment included an IDH1 peptide vaccine. This chain joins TRBV7-2 and TRBJ1-4, with 9 bases identical to TRBD1. This receptor was taken from a man aged 45-65 years with glioma. The CDR3 region is CASSGTGRNEKLFF. Written as DNA, the CDR3 is TGTGCCAGCAGCGGGACAGGGCGGAATGAAAAACTGTTTTTT.